The sequence of this T cell receptor beta chain was determined in a study of CDR3 diversity in severe acne. Germline V gene sequence: CDR1 DFQATT, CDR2 SNEGSKA (reference sequence). The J segment lost 2 bases and the V segment lost 5 bases, leaving 6 bases of the junction unmatched. The CDR3 is 14 residues long. TCRdb ran MiXCR on the PCR reads and lists one entry per CDR3 protein. The sample records about 84,000 distinct CDR3 sequences, 45% to 65% being singletons. Sequenced material: blood. The V gene is TRBV20-1, the J gene TRBJ2-7; 10 nucleotides agree with TRBD1. This receptor was obtained from a male donor in good health, without acne. The CDR3 region has the DNA TGCAGTGCTCAGGGGGACAGGGGAACCTACGAGCAGTACTTC. It codes for CSAQGDRGTYEQYF.